This T cell receptor (beta chain) was captured in a study of shared clonotypes between healthy human individuals. Study details: Donors had three CD4 naive, three CD4 memory, two CD8 naive and one CD8 memory plate apiece.

This CDR3 spans 14 amino acids. Germline CDR1 SQVTM, CDR2 ANQGSEA. Around 32,000 T cell genomes, or about 0.2 ug DNA, went into the sorted-subset replicate PCRs. Repertoires were generated with immunoSEQ multiplex PCR, while TCRdb's copy carries only in-frame clones and drops some. The repertoire includes more than 400,000 clones, roughly 95% of them detected once, and 0.05% to 0.08% sits in the top ten. This TCR came from a woman aged 30 to 39 in good health. V usage is TRBV29-1 and J usage is TRBJ2-5, with D possibly matching TRBD2 (6 bases). The J call may be in error: the DNA end matches TRBJ2-7 better. Sequences were obtained from naive CD4+ T cells sorted from blood. Subset of the sample: CD45RA+ positively selected. This CDR3 reads CSVTRGTADYEQYF. The CDR3, as DNA: TGCAGCGTGACTCGCGGGACGGCCGACTACGAGCAGTACTTC.